A single sample is the source of the 10 T cell receptor beta chains below, sequenced in a study of monozygotic twins with inflammatory bowel disease. TCRdb reworked the 5' RACE reads into one entry per CDR3 protein, no DNA. There are about 160,000 distinct CDR3 sequences in the sample, with over 2.5% held by the top ten. The material sequenced was blood. The receptors were gathered from a human donor with ulcerative colitis or Crohn's disease, or a healthy co-twin of an affected twin (not recorded which).

The chain combines TRBV5-1 with TRBJ2-3; TCRdb indicates TRBD1, and absent DNA this call remains unverified. This CDR3 comprises 15 residues. Germline V gene data show CDR1 as SGHRS and CDR2 as YFSETQ. The CDR3 sequence is CASSPDSGGTDTQYF. Full variable domain (outside the CDR3, taken from reference TRBV5-1 and TRBJ2-3): KAGVTQTPRYLIKTRGQQVTLSCSPISGHRSVSWYQQTPGQGLQFLFEYFSETQRNKGNFPGRFSGRQFSNSRSEMNVSTLELGDSALYLCASSPDSGGTDTQYFGPGTRLTVL.

This chain connects TRBV5-1 to TRBJ2-1; TCRdb's D call, TRBD1, is unchecked because there is no DNA. This CDR3 contains 16 residues. Looked up from germline, CDR1 is SGHRS and CDR2 is YFSETQ. CDR3 protein: CASSAYSGTGGDEQFF.

This rearrangement joins TRBV9 to TRBJ2-1; as DNA is missing, the TRBD1 call by TCRdb cannot be tested. This CDR3 is built from 14 residues. From germline, CDR1 is SGDLS and CDR2 YYNGEE. The CDR3 here is CASSARWEYNEQFF.

This chain joins TRBV18 and TRBJ2-5. This CDR3 spans 13 amino acids. The germline V gene has CDR1 KGHSH and CDR2 LQKENI. CDR3 loop: CASSPPKAETQYF.

The genes are TRBV4-1 and TRBJ2-3; the TCRdb call, TRBD2, lacks DNA for checking. The CDR3 covers 17 residues. Germline V gene lookup returns CDR1 MGHRA and CDR2 YSYEKL. CDR3: CASSQVGLAGDTDTQYF.

The chain uses TRBV10-3 and TRBJ2-2; TCRdb outputs TRBD2, but without DNA this stays unchecked. CDR1 ENHRY and CDR2 SYGVKD come from the germline V gene. The CDR3 runs 16 residues. The CDR3: CAISESKAGGIGELFF.

This chain uses TRBV7-6 with TRBJ2-3; TCRdb names TRBD1, which stays unverified in the absence of DNA. The CDR3 length is 15 residues. CDR1 is SGHVS, CDR2 FNYEAQ, per germline. The CDR3 here is CASSLRGGGLDTQYF.

The genes are TRBV10-3 and TRBJ2-7; TCRdb indicates TRBD1, and absent DNA this call remains unverified. CDR3 length equals 14 residues. From germline, CDR1 is ENHRY and CDR2 SYGVKD. This chain's CDR3 is CAIRPGQGLYEQYF.

The rearrangement links TRBV27 to TRBJ1-1; the D gene TCRdb calls, TRBD1, cannot be checked with no DNA. The CDR3 length is 13 residues. Per the germline V gene, CDR1 is MNHEY and CDR2 is SMNVEV (reference sequence). The CDR3 protein is CASSSIRQSEAFF.

The rearrangement joins TRBV30 to TRBJ2-7. The germline V gene has CDR1 GTSNPN and CDR2 SVGIG (reference sequence). CDR3 length: 12 residues. CDR3 amino acids: CALDGRAYEQYF.